Sequencing of this TCR beta chain was carried out in a study of human T cells and chemical hapten exposure. TCRdb passed the RACE reads through MiXCR, listing each CDR3 protein once. The table has around 380,000 distinct CDR3 sequences, about 5.4% seen once. Notes on the study in general: No change in TCRs above 1 in 1000 frequency was produced by DPC sensitization.

As to time point: pre-sensitization, week 0. Treatment meaning: therapeutic diphenylcyclopropenone sensitization with weekly scalp DPC. This clonotype has a handful of counts. Antigen: not known. This clonotype was obtained from a woman under 30 with alopecia areata. Some clones in this sample may be carry-over from other donors' samples. The sample was whole blood, taken in connection with sensitization to the hapten diphenylcyclopropenone (DPC).

In DNA form, the CDR3 reads TGTGCCAGCAGCCCCCAGACGGCGTCTTTGAGCTCCTATAATTCACCCCTCCACTTT. This codes for CASSPQTASLSSYNSPLHF. The gene calls are TRBV2 and TRBJ1-6; D unresolved. Germline values: CDR1 SNHLY, CDR2 FYNNEI. The CDR3 is 19 residues long. V dropped 6 bases and J dropped 0 bases, with 21 bases sitting between them.